The subject of this entry is one T cell receptor beta chain. These data originate in a study of T cell responses to AZD1222 COVID-19 vaccine. The CDR3 is 14 residues long. V lost 3 bases, J lost 3 bases, and 13 bases lay in between. Germline V CDR1 and CDR2: DFQATT, SNEGSKA (reference sequence). Assay: immunoSEQ multiplex PCR; the TCRdb copy retains only in-frame clones and omits some. This table has fewer than 110,000 clones, more than 75% appearing once. This clonotype was sampled from an adult in good health. This material consisted of peripheral blood, taken on day 0 of AZD1222 vaccination. The genes are TRBV20-1 and TRBJ2-3; D may match TRBD1 or TRBD2 (6 bases each). The CDR3 nucleotides are TGCAGTGCTAGTCTAGGGGGGCGGACAGATACGCAGTATTTT. Its translation is CSASLGGRTDTQYF.